The 4 T cell receptor beta chains below were found in one sample sequenced in a study of T cell changes during pregnancy in multiple sclerosis. Using immunoSEQ multiplex PCR, the repertoire was profiled, and TCRdb retains in-frame clones only, with some absent. The data show about 49,000 clones, 90% to 95% seen once. The starting material was CD8+ T cells from peripheral blood mononuclear cells, obtained before pregnancy. These receptors all come from a female donor with multiple sclerosis, enrolled in a pregnancy study.

The chain links TRBV14 to TRBJ2-7; no reliable D call. Germline V gene lookup returns CDR1 SGHDN and CDR2 FVKESK. Trimming pared 0 bases from V and 2 bases from J, leaving 5 bases between. The CDR3 has 13 residues. The chain's CDR3 is CASSQDIAYEQYF. CDR3 DNA sequence: TGTGCCAGCAGCCAAGATATTGCCTACGAGCAGTACTTC.

V is TRBV19 and J is TRBJ2-7; 14 bases agree with TRBD2. The CDR3 totals 17 residues. Germline V lookup: CDR1 LNHDA, CDR2 SQIVND (reference sequence). V shed 3 bases, J shed 0 bases, and the junction held 4 bases outside the gene matches. CDR3 nucleotide sequence: TGTGCCAGTAGTATGGGGACTAGCGGGAGCCACTCCTACGAGCAGTACTTC. This gives the protein CASSMGTSGSHSYEQYF.

The chain recombines TRBV9 with TRBJ2-1; 7 bases are a match to TRBD1. There are 15 residues in the CDR3. The V gene end was trimmed by 4 bases and the J gene end by 12 bases; junction bases not matched to a gene: 16. Germline-derived CDR1 and CDR2 are SGDLS and YYNGEE. CDR3 residues: CASSPQGVARDRQFF. The CDR3 DNA reads as TGTGCCAGCAGCCCCCAGGGGGTAGCGCGAGACCGGCAGTTCTTC.

The chain has TRBV30 and TRBJ2-1, with TRBD2 identical over 11 bases. Germline CDR1 reads GTSNPN; CDR2 reads SVGIG (reference sequence). The CDR3 sequence is 14 residues long. The DNA of the CDR3 is TGTGTCCTATCCTTAGCGGGAGGGCCTGGTGAGCAGTTCTTC. Translating gives CVLSLAGGPGEQFF.